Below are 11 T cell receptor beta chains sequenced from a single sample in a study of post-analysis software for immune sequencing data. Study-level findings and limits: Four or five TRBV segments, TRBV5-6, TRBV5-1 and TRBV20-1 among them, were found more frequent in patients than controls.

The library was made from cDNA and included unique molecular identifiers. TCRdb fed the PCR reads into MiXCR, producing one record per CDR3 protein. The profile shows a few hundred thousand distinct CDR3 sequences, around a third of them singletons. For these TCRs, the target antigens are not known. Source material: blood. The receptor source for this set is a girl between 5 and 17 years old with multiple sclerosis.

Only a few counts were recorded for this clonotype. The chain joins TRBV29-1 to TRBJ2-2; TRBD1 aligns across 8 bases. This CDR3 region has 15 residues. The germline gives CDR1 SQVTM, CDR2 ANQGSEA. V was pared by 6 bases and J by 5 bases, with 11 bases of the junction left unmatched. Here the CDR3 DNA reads TGCAGCGTCCTATGGACAGGGCTTGAAACCGGGGAGCTGTTTTTT. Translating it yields CSVLWTGLETGELFF.

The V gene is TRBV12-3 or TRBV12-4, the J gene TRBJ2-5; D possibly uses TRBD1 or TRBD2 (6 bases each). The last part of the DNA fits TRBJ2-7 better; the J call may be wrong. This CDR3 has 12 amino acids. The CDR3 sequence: CASSLTGAEQYF. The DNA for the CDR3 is TGTGCCAGCAGTTTAACGGGGGCCGAGCAGTACTTC.

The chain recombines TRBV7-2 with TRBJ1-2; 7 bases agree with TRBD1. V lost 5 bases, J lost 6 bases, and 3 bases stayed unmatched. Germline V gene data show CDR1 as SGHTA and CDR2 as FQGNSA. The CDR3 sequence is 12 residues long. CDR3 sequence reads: CASSRQGNGYTF. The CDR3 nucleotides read TGTGCCAGCAGCCGACAGGGTAATGGCTACACCTTC.

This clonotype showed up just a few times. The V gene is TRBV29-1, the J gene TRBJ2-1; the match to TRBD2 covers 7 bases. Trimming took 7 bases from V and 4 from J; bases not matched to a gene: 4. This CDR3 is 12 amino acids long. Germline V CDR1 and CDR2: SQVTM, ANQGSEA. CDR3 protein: CSAGEGYNEQFF. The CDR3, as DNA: TGCAGCGCCGGGGAGGGGTACAATGAGCAGTTCTTC.

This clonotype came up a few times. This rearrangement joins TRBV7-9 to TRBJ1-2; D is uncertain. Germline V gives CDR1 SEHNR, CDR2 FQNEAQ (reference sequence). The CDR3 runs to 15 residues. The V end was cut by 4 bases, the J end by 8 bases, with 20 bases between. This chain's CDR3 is CASSSFVGPLSGYTF. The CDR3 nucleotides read TGTGCCAGCAGCTCCTTCGTGGGTCCTCTATCCGGCTACACCTTC.

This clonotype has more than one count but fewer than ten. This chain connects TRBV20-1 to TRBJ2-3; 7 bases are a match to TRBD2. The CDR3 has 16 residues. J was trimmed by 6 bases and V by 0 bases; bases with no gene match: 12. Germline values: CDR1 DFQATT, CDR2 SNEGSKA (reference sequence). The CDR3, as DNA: TGCAGTGCTAGAGATTTAGGCAGCGGGGTGGGGGATACGCAGTATTTT. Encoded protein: CSARDLGSGVGDTQYF.

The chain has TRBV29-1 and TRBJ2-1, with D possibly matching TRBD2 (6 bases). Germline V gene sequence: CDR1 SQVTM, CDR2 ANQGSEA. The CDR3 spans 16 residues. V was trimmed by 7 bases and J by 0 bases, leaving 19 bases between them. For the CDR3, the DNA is TGCAGCGCCCGAGACTGGGACTCGAGCTCCTACAATGAGCAGTTCTTC. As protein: CSARDWDSSSYNEQFF.

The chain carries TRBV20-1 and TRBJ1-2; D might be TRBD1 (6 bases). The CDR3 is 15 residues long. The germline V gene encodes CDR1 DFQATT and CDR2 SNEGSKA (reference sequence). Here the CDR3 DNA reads TGCAGCATCCGGGACAAAGAAGCCTCCACCTATGGCTACACCTTC. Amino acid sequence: CSIRDKEASTYGYTF.

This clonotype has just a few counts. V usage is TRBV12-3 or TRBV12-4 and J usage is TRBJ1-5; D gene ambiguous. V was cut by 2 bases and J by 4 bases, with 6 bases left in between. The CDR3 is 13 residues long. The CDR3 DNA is TGTGCCAGCAGTTTACGGGAGAATCAGCCCCAGCATTTT. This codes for CASSLRENQPQHF.

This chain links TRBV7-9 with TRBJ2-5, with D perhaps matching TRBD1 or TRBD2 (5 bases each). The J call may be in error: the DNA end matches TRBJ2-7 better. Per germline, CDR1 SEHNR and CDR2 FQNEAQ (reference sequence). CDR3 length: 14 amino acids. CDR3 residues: CASSQRGVAYEQYF. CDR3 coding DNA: TGTGCCAGCAGTCAAAGAGGGGTGGCCTACGAGCAGTACTTC.

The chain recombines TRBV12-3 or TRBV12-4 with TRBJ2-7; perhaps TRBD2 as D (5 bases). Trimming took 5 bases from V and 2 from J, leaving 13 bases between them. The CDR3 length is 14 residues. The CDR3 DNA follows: TGTGCCAGCAGTGGCTCGGACGGGACCTACGAGCAGTACTTC. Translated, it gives CASSGSDGTYEQYF.